This TCR beta chain comes out of a study of beta chain features in type 1 diabetes. Study context: All samples yielded some 110 million examined sorted cells.

Overall study findings and caveats: Within patients, naive, central memory and Treg TCRB repertoires seemed more similar than within healthy donors. Moderate yet significant TCRB CDR3 shortening was seen in Type 1 diabetes patients in all four CD4+ subsets. For cells with high TCR expression, cDNA sequencing could yield over-representation.

The germline gives CDR1 SGDLS, CDR2 YYNGEE. Trimming at V came to 0 bases and at J to 1 base, leaving 4 bases not matched to a gene. This CDR3 is 16 amino acids long. As regards this clone: Its target is unknown.

Via CD45RO/CCR7/CD25/CD127/CD95/CD27, cells of the CD4+ naive, central memory, regulatory and stem cell-like memory subsets were sorted. Expressed TCRB transcripts were sequenced because the entire RNA isolate underwent reverse transcription. Here immunoSEQ multiplex PCR was the method, and the copy in TCRdb shows in-frame clones only, minus some. This sample yields 680,000 or so clones, of which 13% are seen a single time; about 0.02% belongs to the top ten. The J gene is TRBJ1-1, the V gene TRBV9; TRBD1 matches at 9 bases. The sequencing sample was made of naive CD4+ T cells from blood. The TCR sequence derives from a man aged 18 to 35 with type 1 diabetes. This CDR3 reads CASSVGGTGWNTEAFF. Written as DNA, the CDR3 is TGTGCCAGCAGCGTAGGCGGGACAGGGTGGAACACTGAAGCTTTCTTT.